The T cell receptor beta chain under discussion was sequenced for a study of Graves' ophthalmopathy and Graves' hyperthyroidism. RNA transcripts served as template for amplifying TCR beta CDR3 sequences. The library came from an HTBI-primed first-round RT-PCR and a second-round multiplex PCR. TCRdb itself ran the multiplex PCR reads through MiXCR, one entry per CDR3 protein. The repertoire includes about 1.1 million distinct CDR3 sequences, about 40% of them detected once, and 11% sits in the top ten. Germline CDR1 reads SGHTA; CDR2 reads FQGNSA. The CDR3 extends over 14 amino acids. Trimming cost V 4 bases and J 7 bases; bases outside gene matches: 7. Concerning this clonotype itself: Antigen: not known.

Study-wide results and caveats: The study's model predicted ophthalmopathy progression at roughly 69% sensitivity and approximately 78% specificity.

Sequenced: peripheral blood or thyroid tissue (not recorded which). This TCR derives from an adult man with Graves' hyperthyroidism. V gene TRBV7-2 combines with J gene TRBJ2-7; 10 bases line up with TRBD2. For the CDR3, the DNA is TGTGCCAGCAGCTCTAGCGGGAGAACCGGGGAGCAGTACTTC. This codes for CASSSSGRTGEQYF.